This T cell receptor (beta chain) was identified in a study of STAT5B mutations in CD4+ large granular lymphocyte leukemia. Trimming took 5 bases from V and 6 from J; bases not matched to a gene: 14. Germline V gene sequence: CDR1 SEHNR, CDR2 FQNEAQ (reference sequence). CDR3 length: 16 residues. General observations from the study: TRBV06-family usage was enriched in top patient clones (8/27) versus controls (2/35).

Control samples were healthy donors' buffy coats. This clone appeared once. Its antigen is as yet unknown. The assay was run at survey level. Study processing details: The detection floor for productive clonotype frequency was 2.59 x 10-5. Clones were sequenced by immunoSEQ multiplex PCR, and TCRdb holds only the in-frame ones, with some missing. V, J and clone size are those of that table, while D and trimming were read from the DNA. The top ten hold around 2.6% of the sample, which has more than 30,000 clones, approximately 72% seen once. The sequence came from a human donor in good health. The chain uses TRBV7-9 and TRBJ2-3, with 7 bases fitting TRBD1. Sequencing used CD4+ T cells from blood buffy coats. In DNA, the CDR3 is TGTGCCAGCAGCGCCGGGACAGTAGGACGGAGCGATACGCAGTATTTT. Its translation: CASSAGTVGRSDTQYF.